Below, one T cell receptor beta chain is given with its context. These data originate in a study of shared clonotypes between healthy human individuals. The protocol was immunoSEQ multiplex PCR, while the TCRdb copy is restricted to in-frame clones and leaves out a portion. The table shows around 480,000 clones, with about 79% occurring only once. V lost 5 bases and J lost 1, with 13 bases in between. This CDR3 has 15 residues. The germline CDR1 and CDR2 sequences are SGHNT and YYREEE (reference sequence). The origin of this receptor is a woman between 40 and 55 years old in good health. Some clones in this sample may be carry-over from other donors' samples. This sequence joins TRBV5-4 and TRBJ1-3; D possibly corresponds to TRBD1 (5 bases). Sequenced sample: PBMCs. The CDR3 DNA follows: TGTGCCAGCAGTCGGGGGGGGGAGTCTGGAAACACCATATATTTT. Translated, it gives CASSRGGESGNTIYF.